A single sample is the source of the 6 T cell receptor beta chains below, sequenced in a study of T cells expressing NK-cell markers. TCRdb derives one entry per CDR3 protein from the 5' RACE reads, leaving out DNA. Here the sample table reports about 170,000 distinct CDR3 sequences. The sequenced sample was blood T cells: a sorted CD56 or NKG2C T cell subset, CD4+ or CD8+ T cells, or bulk PBMC T cells (not recorded which). Every receptor here comes from a man aged 18-70 years in good health.

This chain connects TRBV12-3 or TRBV12-4 to TRBJ2-2; the D gene TCRdb calls, TRBD2, cannot be checked with no DNA. The CDR3 has 13 amino acids. CDR3 region: CASTLEGTGELFF.

The chain links TRBV7-3 to TRBJ2-1; TCRdb lists TRBD2, though no DNA is available to test this call. This CDR3 region has 16 residues. CDR1 is SGHTA and CDR2 is FQGTGA in the germline V gene. CDR3: CASSAPPSAPYNEQFF.

The rearrangement links TRBV21-1 to TRBJ2-3; TCRdb selects TRBD2, and the lack of DNA leaves this call unchecked. TRBV21-1 is designated a pseudogene. The CDR3 contains 19 residues. This chain's CDR3 is CASSKSIPGLAGNADTQYF.

The chain joins TRBV15 to TRBJ2-7; checking the TCRdb D call of TRBD2 is not possible without DNA. The CDR3 contains 14 residues. The germline V gene encodes CDR1 LNHNV and CDR2 YYDKDF (reference sequence). CDR3 in amino acids: CATAAAGGSYEQYF.

The chain uses TRBV6-6 and TRBJ1-1. Looked up from germline, CDR1 is MNHNY and CDR2 is SVGAGI (reference sequence). There are 13 residues in the CDR3. The CDR3 protein is CASSYGVRTEAFF.

The chain is built from TRBV11-2 and TRBJ1-2. This CDR3 is built from 14 residues. Looked up from germline, CDR1 is SGHAT and CDR2 is FQNNGV. The CDR3 region is CASSLDAVHYGYTF.